This T cell receptor (beta chain) was sequenced for a study of blood T cell repertoires in COVID-19. Study summary: Some COVID-19 samples were acute and others convalescent; all came from the United States, Italy and Spain. T cells, B-cell-depleted T cells, or PBMCs supplied cDNA or gDNA.

Original handling: Amplification of reference gene primers provided the estimated nucleated cell counts. The protocol was immunoSEQ multiplex PCR, while the TCRdb copy is restricted to in-frame clones and leaves out a portion. V and J calls and clone size are those listed in that table; D and trimming were worked out from the DNA. The data contain nearly 40,000 clones, roughly 86% of them singletons. V lost 1 base and J lost 8, with 5 bases in between. Germline CDR1 and CDR2: LNHDA and SQIVND (reference sequence). The CDR3 is 12 residues long. Sequenced sample: peripheral blood. This sequence originates from a man over 45 in a cohort sampled during active COVID-19. The chain uses TRBV19 and TRBJ1-4; D not certain. The CDR3 nucleotides are TGTGCCAGTAGTATAGCAGGAGAAAAACTGTTTTTT. Its translation: CASSIAGEKLFF.